This T cell receptor (beta chain) was documented in a study of HIV-infected children after antiretroviral therapy interruption. Study overall: Children were on planned treatment interruption or continuous treatment. Recorded EBV and CMV exposure existed for most children.

Unique molecular identifiers were included in an RNA-based 3' RACE TCR library. A single record per CDR3 protein comes from TCRdb applying MiXCR to the 3' RACE reads. The sample carries about 46,000 distinct CDR3 sequences, around 4.5% recorded once. The sample's treatment: PENTA 11 planned treatment interruption arm or continuous ART arm. Participants had taken at least three-drug ART for at least 24 weeks. Sorting from thawed PBMCs isolated naive CD4+ CD45RA+ CD45RO- T cells. The CDR3 spans 15 residues. V was shortened by 5 bases and J by 6 bases, with 17 bases between the two germline ends. Looked up from germline, CDR1 is SNHLY and CDR2 is FYNNEI. This clonotype was counted between two and nine times.

This material consisted of CD45RA+ CD4+ T cells from PBMCs, pooled from several time points, taken from a donor given antiretroviral therapy, either interrupted or continuous. Sample subset: naive CD4+ CD45RA+ CD45RO- T cells. The chain has TRBV2 and TRBJ1-5; a possible D gene is TRBD1 (5 bases). This sequence originates from a pool of human donors with HIV. The CDR3 loop is CASSPGQAGGQPQHF. In DNA form, the CDR3 reads TGTGCCAGCAGTCCAGGGCAGGCGGGGGGTCAGCCCCAGCATTTT.